A single sample is the source of the 2 T cell receptor beta chains below, sequenced in a study of naive and memory T cell subsets. Amplification of ligated cDNA took four PCR rounds with SP2 and nested alpha and beta constant primers. MiXCR, applied by TCRdb to the 5' RACE reads, yields one record per CDR3 protein. The data hold 45,000 to 55,000 distinct CDR3 sequences, with over 3.5% observed a single time. TCR cDNA received a 3' ligated oligonucleotide that carried a UMI. Receptor source: a female donor in good health.

V and J are TRBV10-3 and TRBJ2-7; 9 bases align to TRBD1. The junction had 7 bases not matched to a gene; V was cut back by 5 bases and J by 2 bases. The germline V gene has CDR1 ENHRY and CDR2 SYGVKD. CDR3 length equals 15 residues. CDR3 region: CAISKGQGETYEQYF. The CDR3 DNA sequence: TGTGCCATCAGTAAGGGACAGGGTGAAACCTACGAGCAGTACTTC.

The table lists this clonotype with a few counts. This sequence joins TRBV4-2 and TRBJ2-5; a weak D match, TRBD2 (5 bases). Germline V gene data show CDR1 as LGHNA and CDR2 as YNFKEQ. V was trimmed by 1 base and J by 3 bases, leaving 12 bases between them. The CDR3 is made up of 15 amino acids. The CDR3 here is CASSQGSSGEETQYF. In DNA form, the CDR3 reads TGTGCCAGCAGCCAAGGGTCCAGCGGAGAAGAGACCCAGTACTTC.